The 2 T cell receptor beta chains presented below share a single source sample, sequenced in a study of blood T cells in healthy people across ages. A second PCR of 7 to 11 cycles used a sample-barcoded 5' primer and a J-beta primer mix. TCRdb reprocessed the 5' RACE reads with MiXCR, giving one entry per CDR3 protein. Among around 1,000,000 distinct CDR3 sequences listed, approximately 25% were seen once. These data are also associated with another study on T cells of mothers and their children.

Input material: blood. The receptors here all came from a girl aged 2 to 9 in good health.

The table lists this clonotype with a few counts. The chain has TRBV5-5 and TRBJ2-6, with D possibly being TRBD2 (7 bases). In germline, CDR1 is SGHKS, CDR2 YYEKEE (reference sequence). V was shortened by 4 bases and J by 2 bases, with 13 bases between the two germline ends. The CDR3 runs to 16 residues. The CDR3 DNA is TGTGCCAGCAGCGGGGAGGGGGGACCTGGGGCCAACGTCCTGACTTTC. Protein sequence: CASSGEGGPGANVLTF.

The genes are TRBV7-2 and TRBJ1-2, with no clear D. The germline V and J ends were trimmed by 2 bases and 7 bases, with 11 bases remaining between them. CDR3 length: 13 amino acids. Germline CDR1 is SGHTA and CDR2 is FQGNSA. In nucleotides, the CDR3 is TGTGCCAGCAGCTTAAATCTTGGGTTTGGCTACACCTTC. Translating it yields CASSLNLGFGYTF.